This TCR beta chain comes out of a study of shared T cell receptors in the human thymus. Clones were read by immunoSEQ multiplex PCR, and TCRdb kept only the in-frame ones, dropping some. Among about 660,000 clones listed, over 75% were seen once. CDR3 length: 15 amino acids. The germline V gene has CDR1 MNHEY and CDR2 SVGAGI. The V gene lost 3 bases and the J gene lost 1 base, with 11 bases spanning the gap. These data also featured in a second study, about human thymus T cells. That report adds: Those donating were healthy Finnish infants in corrective surgery for congenital heart defects. Thymus tissue for the work was resected from patients undergoing corrective heart surgery. Apparent bias marked the V and J gene usage of thymic and blood repertoires. A high degree of thymic repertoire overlap among unrelated individuals was reported in related research.

Sequences were obtained from thymocytes. The receptor was derived from a boy younger than two with a congenital heart defect. This rearrangement joins TRBV6-5 to TRBJ2-3; D ambiguous. The CDR3 sequence is CASSYSRSRTDTQYF. The CDR3 DNA sequence: TGTGCCAGCAGTTATTCCCGCAGTCGCACAGATACGCAGTATTTT.